These T cell receptor beta chains were read from a single sample in a study of patients and donors after allogeneic stem cell transplantation. In TCRdb, the RT-PCR reads were re-called with MiXCR into one record per CDR3 protein. The sample comprises roughly 960,000 distinct CDR3 sequences, more than 15% of which are singletons, and about 6% rests with the top ten. Sequencing input: blood, either unsorted or a sorted T cell fraction (not recorded which). The origin of the receptors is a human donor who was either an allogeneic HSCT recipient or a stem cell or donor lymphocyte infusion donor (not recorded which). It is not recorded whose cells these are; they may come from a transplant donor. Both conserved end residues are part of each CDR3. A D gene is named only where the DNA matches it firmly. Only part of the rows carry a size: once, few, many, or a class if the clone is expanded.

DNA: TGTGCCAGCAGTGATGGGACTAGCGGGAGGGTTGTTTACGAGCAGTACTTC; CDR3: CASSDGTSGRVVYEQYF; size: few; V: TRBV25-1; D: TRBD2; J: TRBJ2-7
DNA: TGTGCCAGCAGTGAATCAGGCATCGTAGCCGGGGAGCTGTTTTTT; CDR3: CASSESGIVAGELFF; size: .; V: TRBV25-1; D: .; J: TRBJ2-2
DNA: TGTGCCAGTGGGCGTCACCAAGAGACCCAGTACTTC; CDR3: CASGRHQETQYF; size: .; V: TRBV27; D: .; J: TRBJ2-5
DNA: TGTGCCAGCAGCTTAGGAGGGACAGGGATAAACCATAGCAATCAGCCCCAGCATTTT; CDR3: CASSLGGTGINHSNQPQHF; size: few; V: TRBV7-8; D: TRBD1; J: TRBJ1-5
DNA: TGTGCCAGCAGTGCCGGGACAGGGGGACGAAAACTGTTTTTT; CDR3: CASSAGTGGRKLFF; size: .; V: TRBV9; D: TRBD1; J: TRBJ1-4
DNA: TGTGCCAGCAGCCGACTAGTTCGTGGGAACAATGAGCAGTTCTTC; CDR3: CASSRLVRGNNEQFF; size: few; V: TRBV12-3/TRBV12-4; D: .; J: TRBJ2-1
DNA: TGCAGTGCCCGGGCTGGGGGAGGGGTACCTGAAGCTTTCTTT; CDR3: CSARAGGGVPEAFF; size: few; V: TRBV20-1; D: .; J: TRBJ1-1
DNA: TGTGCCAGCAACAACCCTAGCGGGGGGGCTGGAAATGAGCAGTTCTTC; CDR3: CASNNPSGGAGNEQFF; size: .; V: TRBV27; D: TRBD2; J: TRBJ2-1
DNA: TGTGCCAGCAGTTGGGGCGGGGGGTCGGGTACGCAGTATTTT; CDR3: CASSWGGGSGTQYF; size: .; V: TRBV27; D: TRBD2; J: TRBJ2-3
DNA: TGTGCCAGCTTTCGGACAGGGAAAAAAGAGACCCAGTACTTC; CDR3: CASFRTGKKETQYF; size: few; V: TRBV7-9; D: TRBD1; J: TRBJ2-5
DNA: TGTGCCAGCAGTTATCAGCACAACACCGGGGAGCTGTTTTTT; CDR3: CASSYQHNTGELFF; size: .; V: TRBV6-2/TRBV6-3; D: .; J: TRBJ2-2
DNA: TGTGCCAGCAGCCACGGATGGGATACGCAGTATTTT; CDR3: CASSHGWDTQYF; size: many; V: TRBV7-2; D: .; J: TRBJ2-3
DNA: TGTGCCAGCAGCTCAGGGACAGGGGAAAATAACGGGGAGCTGTTTTTT; CDR3: CASSSGTGENNGELFF; size: .; V: TRBV7-3; D: TRBD1; J: TRBJ2-2
DNA: TGTGCCAGCAGTCAAAGGGCAGAGAGCTCCTACGAGCAGTACTTC; CDR3: CASSQRAESSYEQYF; size: .; V: TRBV2; D: .; J: TRBJ2-7
DNA: TGTGCCAGCAGCGTAGGAGGGAGGTCCGGGGAGCTGTTTTTT; CDR3: CASSVGGRSGELFF; size: .; V: TRBV9; D: .; J: TRBJ2-2
DNA: TGCAGTGCTGATTTACTAGCGGAACAAGAGACCCAGTACTTC; CDR3: CSADLLAEQETQYF; size: few; V: TRBV20-1; D: TRBD2; J: TRBJ2-5
DNA: TGTGCCAGCACCACCCGGGACAGGGTGACAGATACGCAGTATTTT; CDR3: CASTTRDRVTDTQYF; size: .; V: TRBV6-1; D: TRBD1; J: TRBJ2-3
DNA: TGTGCCAGCAGCCAAAGTTGGACCAAAGAGACCCAGTACTTC; CDR3: CASSQSWTKETQYF; size: .; V: TRBV7-2; D: .; J: TRBJ2-5
DNA: TGTGCCAGCGAGCGGGGGGGGAACTACAATGAGCAGTTCTTC; CDR3: CASERGGNYNEQFF; size: .; V: TRBV4-2; D: TRBD2; J: TRBJ2-1
DNA: TGTGCCAGCTCACCAGCAGGGGGACACCTCCAAGAGACCCAGTACTTC; CDR3: CASSPAGGHLQETQYF; size: .; V: TRBV18; D: TRBD1; J: TRBJ2-5